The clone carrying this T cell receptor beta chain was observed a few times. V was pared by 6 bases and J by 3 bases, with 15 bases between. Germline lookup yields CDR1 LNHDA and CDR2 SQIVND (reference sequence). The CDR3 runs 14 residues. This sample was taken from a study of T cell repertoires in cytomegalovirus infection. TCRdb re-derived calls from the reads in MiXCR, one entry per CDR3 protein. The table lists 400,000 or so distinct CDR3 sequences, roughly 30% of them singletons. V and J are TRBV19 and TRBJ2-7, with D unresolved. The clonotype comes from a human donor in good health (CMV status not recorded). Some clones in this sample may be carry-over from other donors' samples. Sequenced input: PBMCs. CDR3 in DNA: TGTGCCAGTAGAGACGTGGGCAGAAACTACGAGCAGTACTTC. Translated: CASRDVGRNYEQYF.